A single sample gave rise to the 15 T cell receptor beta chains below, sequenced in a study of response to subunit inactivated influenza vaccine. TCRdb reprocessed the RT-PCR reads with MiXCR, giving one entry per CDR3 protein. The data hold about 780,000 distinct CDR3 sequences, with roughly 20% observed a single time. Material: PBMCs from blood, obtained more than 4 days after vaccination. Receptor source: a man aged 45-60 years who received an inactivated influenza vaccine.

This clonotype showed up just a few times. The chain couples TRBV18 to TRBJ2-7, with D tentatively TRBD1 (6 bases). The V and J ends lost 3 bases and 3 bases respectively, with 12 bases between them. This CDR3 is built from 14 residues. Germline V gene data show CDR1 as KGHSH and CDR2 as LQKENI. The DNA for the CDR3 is TGTGCCAGCTCACCGGGGACACATCTCTACGAGCAGTACTTC. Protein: CASSPGTHLYEQYF.

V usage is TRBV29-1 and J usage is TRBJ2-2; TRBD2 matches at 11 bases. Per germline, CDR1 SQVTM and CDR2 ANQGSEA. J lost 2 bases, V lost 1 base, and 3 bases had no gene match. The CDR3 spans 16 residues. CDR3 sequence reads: CSVEARLAGNTGELFF. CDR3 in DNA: TGCAGCGTTGAAGCAAGACTAGCGGGAAACACCGGGGAGCTGTTTTTT.

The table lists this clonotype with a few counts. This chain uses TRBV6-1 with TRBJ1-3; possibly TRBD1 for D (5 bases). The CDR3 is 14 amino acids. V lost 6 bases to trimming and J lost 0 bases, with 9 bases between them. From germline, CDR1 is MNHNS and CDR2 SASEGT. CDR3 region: CASRDSSSGNTIYF. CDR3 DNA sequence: TGTGCCAGCAGAGACAGCAGCTCTGGAAACACCATATATTTT.

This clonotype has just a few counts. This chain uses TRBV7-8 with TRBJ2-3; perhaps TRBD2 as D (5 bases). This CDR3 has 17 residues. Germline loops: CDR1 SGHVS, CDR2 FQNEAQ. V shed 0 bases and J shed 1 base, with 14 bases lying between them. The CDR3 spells CASSLAPEGWGTDTQYF. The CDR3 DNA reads TGTGCCAGCAGCTTAGCCCCCGAGGGCTGGGGCACAGATACGCAGTATTTT.

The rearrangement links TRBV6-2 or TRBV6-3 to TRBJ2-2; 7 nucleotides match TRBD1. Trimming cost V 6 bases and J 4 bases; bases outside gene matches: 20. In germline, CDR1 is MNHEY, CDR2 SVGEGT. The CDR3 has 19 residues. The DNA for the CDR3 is TGTGCCAGCAGACCGTACAGGGGAACTATTCGGAAGGGCACCGGGGAGCTGTTTTTT. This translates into CASRPYRGTIRKGTGELFF.

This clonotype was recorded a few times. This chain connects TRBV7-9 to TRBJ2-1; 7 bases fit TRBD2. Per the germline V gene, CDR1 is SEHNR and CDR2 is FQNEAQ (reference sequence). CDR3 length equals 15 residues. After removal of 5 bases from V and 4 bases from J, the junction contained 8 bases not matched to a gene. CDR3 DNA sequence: TGTGCCAGCAGCCCTACATGGCGGGAGTACAATGAGCAGTTCTTC. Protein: CASSPTWREYNEQFF.

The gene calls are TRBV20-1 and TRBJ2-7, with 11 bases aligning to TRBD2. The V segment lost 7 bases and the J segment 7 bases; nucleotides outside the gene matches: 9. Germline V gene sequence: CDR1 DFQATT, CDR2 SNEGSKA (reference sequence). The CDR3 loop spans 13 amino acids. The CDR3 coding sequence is TGCAGTGTCCAACTAGCGGGAGTGAGGGAGCAGTACTTC. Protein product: CSVQLAGVREQYF.

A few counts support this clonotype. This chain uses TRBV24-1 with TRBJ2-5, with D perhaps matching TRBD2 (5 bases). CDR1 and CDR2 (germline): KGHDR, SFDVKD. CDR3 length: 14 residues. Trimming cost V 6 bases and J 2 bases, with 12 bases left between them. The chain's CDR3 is CATSRWGEQETQYF. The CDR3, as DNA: TGTGCCACCAGTCGATGGGGAGAACAAGAGACCCAGTACTTC.

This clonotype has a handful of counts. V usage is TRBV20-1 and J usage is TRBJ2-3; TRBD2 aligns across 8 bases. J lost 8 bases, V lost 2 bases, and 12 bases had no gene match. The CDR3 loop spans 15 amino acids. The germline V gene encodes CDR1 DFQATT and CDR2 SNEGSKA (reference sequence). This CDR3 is CSARTGGAPRSTQYF. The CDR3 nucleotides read TGCAGTGCTAGAACCGGGGGGGCCCCCAGGAGTACGCAGTATTTT.

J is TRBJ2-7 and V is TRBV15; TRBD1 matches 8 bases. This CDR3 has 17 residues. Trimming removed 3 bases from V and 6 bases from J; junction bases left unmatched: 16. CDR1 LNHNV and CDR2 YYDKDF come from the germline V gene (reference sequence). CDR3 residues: CATSSSAQQGDPREQYF. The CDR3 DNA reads TGTGCCACCAGCAGCAGTGCCCAACAGGGGGACCCCCGCGAGCAGTACTTC.

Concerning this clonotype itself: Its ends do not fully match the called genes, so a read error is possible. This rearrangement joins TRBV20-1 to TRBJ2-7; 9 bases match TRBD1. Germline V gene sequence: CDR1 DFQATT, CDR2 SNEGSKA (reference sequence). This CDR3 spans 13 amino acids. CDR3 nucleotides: TGCTGTGCTAGTCAGGGACAGGGTGTCGAGCAGTACTTC. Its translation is CCASQGQGVEQYF.

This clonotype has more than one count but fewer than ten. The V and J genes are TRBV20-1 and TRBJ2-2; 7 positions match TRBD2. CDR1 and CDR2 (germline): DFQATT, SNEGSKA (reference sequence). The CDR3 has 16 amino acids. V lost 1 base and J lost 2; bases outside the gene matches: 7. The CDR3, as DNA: TGCAGTGCTAGAGCCCCCGGGAGGCGAAACACCGGGGAGCTGTTTTTT. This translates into CSARAPGRRNTGELFF.

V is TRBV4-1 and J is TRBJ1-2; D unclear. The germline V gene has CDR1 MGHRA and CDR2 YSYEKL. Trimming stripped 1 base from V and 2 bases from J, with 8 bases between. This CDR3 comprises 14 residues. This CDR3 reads CASSQVWANYGYTF. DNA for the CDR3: TGCGCCAGCAGCCAAGTATGGGCGAACTATGGCTACACCTTC.

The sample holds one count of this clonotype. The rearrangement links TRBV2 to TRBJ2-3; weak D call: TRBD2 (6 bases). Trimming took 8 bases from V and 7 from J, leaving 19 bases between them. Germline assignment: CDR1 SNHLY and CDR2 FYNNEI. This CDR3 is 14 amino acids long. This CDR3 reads CASAGTLASNTQYF. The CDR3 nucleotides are TGTGCCAGCGCTGGGACTCTGGCGAGCAATACGCAGTATTTT.

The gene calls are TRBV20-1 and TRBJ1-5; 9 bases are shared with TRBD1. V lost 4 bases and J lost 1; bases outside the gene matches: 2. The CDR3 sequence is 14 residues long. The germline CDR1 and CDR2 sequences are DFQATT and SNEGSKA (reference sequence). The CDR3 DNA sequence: TGCAGTGCTAAACAGGGGGCAAGCAATCAGCCCCAGCATTTT. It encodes CSAKQGASNQPQHF.